This T cell receptor (beta chain) emerged from a study of cytomegalovirus exposure and HLA in healthy donors. Overall study findings and caveats: An analysis that was carried out later associated some 17,000 TCR beta sequences with HLA alleles at 0.05 false discovery rate. Information on immune exposure was restricted to one variable (CMV serostatus).

On this clone: As yet, its antigen is unknown.

CDR3 size: 14 residues. Trimming took 6 bases from V and 3 from J, leaving 15 bases between them. Germline V gene sequence: CDR1 SGHNT, CDR2 YENEEA. PCR involved 60 Vbeta and 13 Jbeta primers. Here immunoSEQ multiplex PCR was the method, and the copy in TCRdb shows in-frame clones only, minus some. The sample holds more than 150,000 clones, 82% seen once. The genes are TRBV11-3 and TRBJ2-7, with D hard to call. This TCR came from a man aged 40-50 years in good health and CMV-seronegative. Sequenced: PBMCs. CDR3 sequence (DNA): TGTGCCAGCAGGATTGGGCAGTCCGGCTACGAGCAGTACTTC. Protein product: CASRIGQSGYEQYF.